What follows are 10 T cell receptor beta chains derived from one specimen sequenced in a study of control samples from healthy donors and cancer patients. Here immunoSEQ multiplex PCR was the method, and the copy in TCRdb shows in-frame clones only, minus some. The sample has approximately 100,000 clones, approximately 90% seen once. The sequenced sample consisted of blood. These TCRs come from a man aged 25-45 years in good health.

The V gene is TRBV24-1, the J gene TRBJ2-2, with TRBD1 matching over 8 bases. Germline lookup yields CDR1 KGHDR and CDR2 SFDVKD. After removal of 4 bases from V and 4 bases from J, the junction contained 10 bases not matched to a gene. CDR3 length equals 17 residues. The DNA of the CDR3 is TGTGCCACCAGTGACCTCTCCCAGGGGGCCCCCACCGGGGAGCTGTTTTTT. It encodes CATSDLSQGAPTGELFF.

The CDR3 loop reads CASSIGTSGRAATQYF. CDR3 bases: TGTGCCAGTAGTATAGGCACTAGCGGGAGGGCCGCGACCCAGTACTTC. This rearrangement joins TRBV19 to TRBJ2-5, with TRBD2 identical over 13 bases. This CDR3 region has 16 residues. Germline values: CDR1 LNHDA, CDR2 SQIVND (reference sequence). Losses at the gene ends were 1 base for V and 7 bases for J; bases not matched to a gene: 6.

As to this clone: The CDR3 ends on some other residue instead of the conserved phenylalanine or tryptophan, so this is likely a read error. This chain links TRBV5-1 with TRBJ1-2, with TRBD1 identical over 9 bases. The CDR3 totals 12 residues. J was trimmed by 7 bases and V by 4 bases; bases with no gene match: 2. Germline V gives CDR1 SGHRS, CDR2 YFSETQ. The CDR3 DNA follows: TGCGCCAGCAGCGCGGACAGGGGTGGCTACACCCTC. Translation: CASSADRGGYTL.

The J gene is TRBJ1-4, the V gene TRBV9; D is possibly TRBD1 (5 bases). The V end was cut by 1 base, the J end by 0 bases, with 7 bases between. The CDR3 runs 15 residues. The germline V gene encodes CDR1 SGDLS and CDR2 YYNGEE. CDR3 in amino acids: CASSVTGATNEKLFF. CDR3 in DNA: TGTGCCAGCAGCGTAACGGGGGCAACTAATGAAAAACTGTTTTTT.

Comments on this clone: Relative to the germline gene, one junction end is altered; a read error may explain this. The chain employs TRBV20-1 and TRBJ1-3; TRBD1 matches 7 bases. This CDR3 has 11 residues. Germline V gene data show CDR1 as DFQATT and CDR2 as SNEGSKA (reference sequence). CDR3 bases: TGCAGTGCTAGAAGGTGGGGACAGTTGAATTTT. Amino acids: CSARRWGQLNF.

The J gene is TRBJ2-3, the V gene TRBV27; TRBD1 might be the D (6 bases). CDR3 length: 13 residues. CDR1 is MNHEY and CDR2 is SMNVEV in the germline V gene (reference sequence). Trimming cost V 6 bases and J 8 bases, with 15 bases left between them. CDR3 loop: CASRENRAVTQYF. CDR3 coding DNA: TGTGCCAGCAGGGAGAACAGGGCTGTTACGCAGTATTTT.

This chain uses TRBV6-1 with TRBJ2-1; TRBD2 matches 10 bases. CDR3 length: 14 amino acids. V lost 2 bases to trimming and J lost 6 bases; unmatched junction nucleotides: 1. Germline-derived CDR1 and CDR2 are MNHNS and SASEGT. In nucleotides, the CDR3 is TGTGCCAGCAGTGAACTAGCGGGAGCCAATGAGCAGTTCTTC. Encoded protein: CASSELAGANEQFF.

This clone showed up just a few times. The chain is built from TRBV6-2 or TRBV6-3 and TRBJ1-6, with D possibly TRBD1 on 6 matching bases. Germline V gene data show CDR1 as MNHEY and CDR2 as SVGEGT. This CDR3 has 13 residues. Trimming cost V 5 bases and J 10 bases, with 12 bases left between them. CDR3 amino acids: CASSRLGGSPLHF. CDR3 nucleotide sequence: TGTGCCAGCAGTCGACTAGGGGGATCACCCCTCCACTTT.

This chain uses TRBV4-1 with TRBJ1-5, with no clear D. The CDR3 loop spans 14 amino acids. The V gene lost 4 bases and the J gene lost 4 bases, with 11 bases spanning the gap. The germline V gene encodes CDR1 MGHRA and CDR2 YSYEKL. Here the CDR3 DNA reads TGCGCCAGCAGCCTGGACCCCGCTAATCAGCCCCAGCATTTT. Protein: CASSLDPANQPQHF.

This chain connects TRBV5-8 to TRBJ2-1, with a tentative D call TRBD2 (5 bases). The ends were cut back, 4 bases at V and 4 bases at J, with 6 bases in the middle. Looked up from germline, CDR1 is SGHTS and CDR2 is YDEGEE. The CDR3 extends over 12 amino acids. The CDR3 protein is CASSRTYNEQFF. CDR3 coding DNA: TGTGCCAGCAGCCGGACTTACAATGAGCAGTTCTTC.